These 26 T cell receptor beta chains were all obtained from the same sample, sequenced in a study of regulatory T cells in long-lasting Graves disease. Time point here: persistent/refractory GD, antithyroid drugs over 5 years with positive TRAb. PBMC RNA served as the TCR library source. Libraries of TCR beta came from iRepertoire HTBI primers plus Arm-PCR of CDR3 regions. Each CDR3 protein is one row after TCRdb ran MiXCR on the multiplex PCR reads. Of about 430,000 distinct CDR3 sequences in the sample, 20% to 25% were seen once. The sequences come from peripheral blood mononuclear cells (PBMCs), collected when the disease was refractory, from a patient treated with antithyroid drugs. These receptor sequences come from a female donor with Graves disease.

This clonotype was seen a handful of times. CDR3 nucleotides: TGTGCCAGTAGCCCACCCCCCGTACGCTCCTACAATGAGCAGTTCTTC. This gives the protein CASSPPPVRSYNEQFF. The chain employs TRBV19 and TRBJ2-1; D not certain. V was clipped by 6 bases and J by 0 bases, with 15 bases between them. This CDR3 region has 16 residues. Germline lookup yields CDR1 LNHDA and CDR2 SQIVND (reference sequence).

The rearrangement uses TRBV18 and TRBJ2-2; 12 bases agree with TRBD1. Germline lookup yields CDR1 KGHSH and CDR2 LQKENI. V gave up 8 bases and J gave up 4 bases; unmatched junction bases: 8. The CDR3 runs to 16 residues. CDR3 sequence reads: CASQHPGQGATGELFF. Written as DNA, the CDR3 is TGTGCCAGCCAACACCCGGGACAGGGGGCCACCGGGGAGCTGTTTTTT.

This chain uses TRBV6-2 or TRBV6-3 with TRBJ2-7, with D hard to call. V gave up 4 bases and J gave up 1 base, with 8 bases separating them. Germline V gene lookup returns CDR1 MNHEY and CDR2 SVGEGT. The CDR3 has 13 residues. The chain's CDR3 is CASSCSTSYEQYF. The DNA of the CDR3 is TGTGCCAGCAGTTGCTCGACGTCCTACGAGCAGTACTTC.

This clonotype was detected many times. This chain uses TRBV20-1 with TRBJ1-1; D ambiguous. The CDR3 totals 14 residues. Germline-derived CDR1 and CDR2 are DFQATT and SNEGSKA (reference sequence). V was cut by 0 bases and J by 0 bases, with 8 bases left in between. CDR3 protein: CSARDETVNTEAFF. DNA of the CDR3: TGCAGTGCTAGAGACGAGACGGTGAACACTGAAGCTTTCTTT.

This clonotype was seen a few times. The chain links TRBV20-1 to TRBJ1-3; 8 nucleotides match TRBD1. Per the germline V gene, CDR1 is DFQATT and CDR2 is SNEGSKA (reference sequence). The CDR3 totals 16 residues. The V and J ends lost 1 base and 2 bases, in that order; junction bases with no gene match: 7. In DNA form, the CDR3 reads TGCAGTGCTAGAGTTGACAGGGGCCAAGCTGGAAACACCATATATTTT. Protein sequence: CSARVDRGQAGNTIYF.

This clonotype was observed a handful of times. The chain joins TRBV28 to TRBJ1-5, with 10 bases identical to TRBD1. Per germline, CDR1 MDHEN and CDR2 SYDVKM. V gave up 4 bases and J gave up 5 bases; unmatched junction bases: 5. The CDR3 has 15 amino acids. CDR3 loop: CASSSQTGGHQPQHF. The CDR3 coding sequence is TGTGCCAGCAGTTCCCAGACAGGGGGCCATCAGCCCCAGCATTTT.

This clonotype was observed a handful of times. The chain is built from TRBV10-3 and TRBJ1-5; 7 nucleotides match TRBD1. The J segment lost 4 bases and the V segment lost 10 bases, leaving 7 bases of the junction unmatched. The germline gives CDR1 ENHRY, CDR2 SYGVKD. The CDR3 spans 13 residues. In nucleotides, the CDR3 is TGTGCCACCGGCCGGGACAGAAATCAGCCCCAGCATTTT. This sequence encodes CATGRDRNQPQHF.

The sample holds many counts of this clonotype. The V and J genes are TRBV2 and TRBJ1-5, with D unclear. V was cut by 4 bases and J by 5 bases, with 9 bases left in between. The CDR3 has 13 residues. CDR1 and CDR2 (germline): SNHLY, FYNNEI. CDR3 protein: CASSAGEDQPQHF. As DNA, the CDR3 is TGTGCCAGCAGTGCTGGGGAGGATCAGCCCCAGCATTTT.

This clonotype was counted between two and nine times. The chain combines TRBV27 with TRBJ2-6; D is ambiguous. CDR1 and CDR2 (germline): MNHEY, SMNVEV (reference sequence). V lost 3 bases, J lost 0 bases, and 6 bases lay in between. The CDR3 sequence is 15 residues long. CDR3 region: CASSFGNSGANVLTF. CDR3 coding DNA: TGTGCCAGCAGTTTTGGGAACTCTGGGGCCAACGTCCTGACTTTC.

This clonotype was recorded many times. The chain has TRBV6-1 and TRBJ2-5; the D is unclear. Germline CDR1 is MNHNS and CDR2 is SASEGT. The CDR3 contains 15 residues. V was cut by 7 bases and J by 0 bases, with 15 bases left in between. Here the CDR3 DNA reads TGTGCCAGCATAAGGGAACAAGCGTACCAAGAGACCCAGTACTTC. This translates into CASIREQAYQETQYF.

This clonotype was counted at least ten times. The chain joins TRBV12-3 or TRBV12-4 to TRBJ1-2; D possibly corresponds to TRBD1 (5 bases). V was pared by 5 bases and J by 6 bases, with 22 bases between. The CDR3 runs 16 residues. CDR3 loop: CASSREGRGRQNGYTF. DNA for the CDR3: TGTGCCAGCAGTCGCGAGGGCCGGGGCAGGCAAAATGGCTACACCTTC.

This clonotype was seen many times. This chain links TRBV2 with TRBJ1-1; possible D gene TRBD1, 6 bases. Trimming removed 5 bases at V and 5 bases at J, with 15 bases between. The germline gives CDR1 SNHLY, CDR2 FYNNEI. The CDR3 totals 14 residues. In nucleotides, the CDR3 is TGTGCCAGCAGTTCATCTCGACAGGATACTGAAGCTTTCTTT. As protein: CASSSSRQDTEAFF. Full variable domain (outside the CDR3, taken from reference TRBV2 and TRBJ1-1): EPEVTQTPSHQVTQMGQEVILRCVPISNHLYFYWYRQILGQKVEFLVSFYNNEISEKSEIFDDQFSVERPDGSNFTLKIRSTKLEDSAMYFCASSSSRQDTEAFFGQGTRLTVV.

At least ten counts were recorded for this clonotype. The chain is built from TRBV11-2 and TRBJ1-1; no reliable D call. The CDR3 is 14 amino acids. Looked up from germline, CDR1 is SGHAT and CDR2 is FQNNGV. Deletions cut 5 bases from V and 1 base from J, with 11 bases between. The CDR3 DNA sequence: TGTGCCAGCAGCCGTGAGGGCGCGAACACTGAAGCTTTCTTT. This gives the protein CASSREGANTEAFF.

The V and J genes are TRBV2 and TRBJ2-3; D is perhaps TRBD1 (5 bases). Germline CDR1 reads SNHLY; CDR2 reads FYNNEI. The CDR3 length is 17 residues. Trimming left V 2 bases short and J 5 bases short, with 20 bases between. The CDR3 nucleotides read TGTGCCAGCAGTGAAATGAGCGTTTGGCAGGGTTTAGATACGCAGTATTTT. Translating gives CASSEMSVWQGLDTQYF. Combining the CDR3 with reference TRBV2 and TRBJ2-3 gives the whole variable domain EPEVTQTPSHQVTQMGQEVILRCVPISNHLYFYWYRQILGQKVEFLVSFYNNEISEKSEIFDDQFSVERPDGSNFTLKIRSTKLEDSAMYFCASSEMSVWQGLDTQYFGPGTRLTVL.

This clonotype was observed many times. The rearrangement links TRBV2 to TRBJ1-2; D not certain. Trimming stripped 1 base from V and 0 bases from J, with 12 bases between. CDR1 SNHLY and CDR2 FYNNEI come from the germline V gene. This CDR3 comprises 16 residues. The CDR3 bases are TGTGCCAGCAGTGAAGGAGACAAGAGGCCTAACTATGGCTACACCTTC. This translates into CASSEGDKRPNYGYTF. Filled out from reference TRBV2 and TRBJ1-2, the complete variable domain reads EPEVTQTPSHQVTQMGQEVILRCVPISNHLYFYWYRQILGQKVEFLVSFYNNEISEKSEIFDDQFSVERPDGSNFTLKIRSTKLEDSAMYFCASSEGDKRPNYGYTFGSGTRLTVV.

This clonotype came up many times. This chain uses TRBV6-1 with TRBJ2-2; the match to TRBD2 covers 10 bases. There are 15 residues in the CDR3. The germline V gene has CDR1 MNHNS and CDR2 SASEGT. V lost 1 base to trimming and J lost 6 bases; unmatched junction nucleotides: 2. For the CDR3, the DNA is TGTGCCAGCAGTGAAGGGAGCGGGAGGGCCGGGGAGCTGTTTTTT. Translated, it gives CASSEGSGRAGELFF.

This clonotype was picked up a small number of times. V and J are TRBV28 and TRBJ2-2, with TRBD2 as a possible D gene (6 bases). The germline CDR1 and CDR2 sequences are MDHEN and SYDVKM. Trimming shortened V by 2 bases and J by 5 bases, and 12 bases separated the two germline ends. The CDR3 covers 15 residues. Written as DNA, the CDR3 is TGTGCCAGCAGTTTACCCGGGGGTAGGACCGGGGAGCTGTTTTTT. Translating gives CASSLPGGRTGELFF.

The J gene is TRBJ1-5, the V gene TRBV27; the D is unclear. The CDR3 contains 12 residues. The V and J ends lost 5 bases and 4 bases respectively, with 6 bases between them. From germline, CDR1 is MNHEY and CDR2 SMNVEV (reference sequence). The CDR3 region has the DNA TGTGCCAGCAGTCAACTTAATCAGCCCCAGCATTTT. Protein product: CASSQLNQPQHF.

This clonotype was counted at least ten times. The chain recombines TRBV28 with TRBJ2-5; 7 nucleotides match TRBD1. Germline loops: CDR1 MDHEN, CDR2 SYDVKM. CDR3 length: 18 residues. Unmatched junction bases numbered 16, after V lost 3 bases and J lost 3 bases. The CDR3 nucleotides read TGTGCCAGCAGTTTGGCCAGGAAAAAGACAGGGTCTAAAGAGACCCAGTACTTC. It is translated as CASSLARKKTGSKETQYF.

The chain carries TRBV12-3 or TRBV12-4 and TRBJ2-7; a possible D gene is TRBD2 (5 bases). Trimming shortened V by 6 bases and J by 0 bases, and 15 bases separated the two germline ends. The CDR3 is 15 amino acids. CDR3 nucleotide sequence: TGTGCCAGCAGCCAAGATCTAGCCCTCTCCTACGAGCAGTACTTC. This gives the protein CASSQDLALSYEQYF.

This clonotype appeared many times. This chain links TRBV27 with TRBJ2-7, with 10 bases aligning to TRBD2. Unmatched junction bases numbered 3, after V lost 6 bases and J lost 1 base. The V gene's germline CDR1 is MNHEY and CDR2 SMNVEV (reference sequence). This CDR3 has 14 amino acids. The CDR3 DNA reads TGTGCCAGCAGCTCAGCGGGAGGGTCCTACGAGCAGTACTTC. Translated, it gives CASSSAGGSYEQYF.

This chain connects TRBV5-1 to TRBJ1-1; perhaps TRBD1 as D (6 bases). The CDR3 sequence is 16 residues long. Trimming shortened V by 0 bases and J by 4 bases, and 16 bases separated the two germline ends. Germline V gene data show CDR1 as SGHRS and CDR2 as YFSETQ. CDR3 sequence: CASSLAGAQGPTEAFF. CDR3 DNA sequence: TGCGCCAGCAGCTTGGCGGGGGCTCAGGGACCCACTGAAGCTTTCTTT. The entire variable domain, with the rest obtained from reference TRBV5-1 and TRBJ1-1, is as follows: KAGVTQTPRYLIKTRGQQVTLSCSPISGHRSVSWYQQTPGQGLQFLFEYFSETQRNKGNFPGRFSGRQFSNSRSEMNVSTLELGDSALYLCASSLAGAQGPTEAFFGQGTRLTVV.

Only a few counts were recorded for this clonotype. The J gene is TRBJ2-3, the V gene TRBV12-3 or TRBV12-4; no clear D. V lost 5 bases, J lost 1 base, and 7 bases lay in between. This CDR3 is 13 amino acids long. CDR3 DNA sequence: TGTGCCAGCAGTAGAACCGGCACAGATACGCAGTATTTT. Translation: CASSRTGTDTQYF.

This clonotype was counted a few times. A much larger clone lies a single base off, so this may be a read error. Because it lacks the conserved phenylalanine or tryptophan at the end, this CDR3 is likely a read error. The genes are TRBV27 and TRBJ2-7, with D possibly matching TRBD1 (5 bases). CDR3 length: 13 residues. V lost 5 bases to trimming and J lost 3 bases, with 11 bases between them. Per germline, CDR1 MNHEY and CDR2 SMNVEV (reference sequence). The CDR3 DNA is TGTGCCAGCAGTCCTTATCAGGGCTACGAGCAGTACCTC. Translated, it gives CASSPYQGYEQYL.

This CDR3 is CASSVDEGPGEAFF. The CDR3, as DNA: TGTGCCAGCAGCGTAGATGAGGGACCGGGGGAAGCTTTCTTT. This chain connects TRBV9 to TRBJ1-1; a weak D match, TRBD1 (5 bases). Per the germline V gene, CDR1 is SGDLS and CDR2 is YYNGEE. The CDR3 covers 14 residues. The V and J ends lost 0 bases and 8 bases respectively, with 14 bases between them.

This clonotype showed up many times. The genes are TRBV2 and TRBJ2-7, with TRBD1 matching 7 bases. Germline loops: CDR1 SNHLY, CDR2 FYNNEI. The CDR3 has 15 residues. Losses at the gene ends were 5 bases for V and 6 bases for J; bases not matched to a gene: 13. CDR3 amino acids: CASSPSTGVIGEQYF. DNA for the CDR3: TGTGCCAGCAGTCCCTCAACAGGGGTTATCGGCGAGCAGTACTTC.